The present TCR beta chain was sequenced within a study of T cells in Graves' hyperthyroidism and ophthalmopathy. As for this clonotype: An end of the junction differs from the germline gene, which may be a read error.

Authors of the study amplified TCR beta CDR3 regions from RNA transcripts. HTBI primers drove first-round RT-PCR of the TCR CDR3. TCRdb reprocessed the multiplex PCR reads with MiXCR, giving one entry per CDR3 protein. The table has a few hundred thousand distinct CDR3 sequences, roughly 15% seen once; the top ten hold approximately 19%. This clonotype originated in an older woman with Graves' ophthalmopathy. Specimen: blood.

The CDR3 nucleotides are TGTGCCACCAGCCGGAGCGGCTACGAGCGGTACTTC. It specifies CATSRSGYERYF. The J gene is TRBJ2-7, the V gene TRBV15; maybe TRBD2 (5 bases). Germline lookup yields CDR1 LNHNV and CDR2 YYDKDF (reference sequence). The CDR3 covers 12 residues. Using reference TRBV15 and TRBJ2-7 for the parts outside the CDR3, the full variable domain is DAMVIQNPRYQVTQFGKPVTLSCSQTLNHNVMYWYQQKSSQAPKLLFHYYDKDFNNEADTPDNFQSRRPNTSFCFLDIRSPGLGDTAMYLCATSRSGYERYFGPGTRLTVT.